Listed here is a single T cell receptor beta chain. Its matching antigen is unknown. CDR1 is ENHRY and CDR2 is SYGVKD in the germline V gene. After removal of 4 bases from V and 5 bases from J, the junction contained 7 bases not matched to a gene. This CDR3 has 14 residues. This entry comes from a study of T cell responses to AZD1222 COVID-19 vaccine. Study-level findings and limits: After two AZD1222 doses, spike-specific TCR breadth and depth rose versus day 0. Only a handful of people who got AZD1222 tested seropositive at baseline. It should be noted that donors were predominantly white British and more often female, and clonal diversity was possibly underestimated.

Assay: immunoSEQ multiplex PCR; the TCRdb copy retains only in-frame clones and omits some. In the table there are some 120,000 clones, 80% to 95% of which are singletons. This clonotype originated in an adult who received the MenACWY meningococcal vaccine as a control. The V call is TRBV10-3, the J call TRBJ2-5; 7 bases are shared with TRBD2. This specimen consisted of peripheral blood, obtained 28 days after the second dose of the MenACWY control vaccine. This CDR3 reads CAISALGGRETQYF. The CDR3, as DNA: TGTGCCATCAGTGCCCTCGGGGGGAGGGAGACCCAGTACTTC.